The source of this TCR beta chain is a study of blood T cell repertoires in COVID-19. In the study overall: Acute and convalescent COVID-19 samples came from the United States, Italy and Spain.

Sequenced by immunoSEQ multiplex PCR; TCRdb stores in-frame clones only, minus some. The data contain about 230,000 clones, 75% to 90% of them seen just once; the ten biggest clones take up about 2.5%. Germline V gene data show CDR1 as MDHEN and CDR2 as SYDVKM. V lost 5 bases to trimming and J lost 1 base; unmatched junction nucleotides: 3. The CDR3 covers 14 residues. This clonotype was sampled from a woman aged 70 to 79 with active or convalescent COVID-19. The chain combines TRBV28 with TRBJ2-3; 7 positions agree with TRBD1. What was sequenced was peripheral blood. The CDR3 DNA reads as TGTGCCAGCAGTGCTGGACAGGGCACAGATACGCAGTATTTT. Encoded protein: CASSAGQGTDTQYF.